These 14 T cell receptor beta chains were all obtained from the same sample, sequenced in a study of blood T cell repertoires in COVID-19. The protocol was immunoSEQ multiplex PCR, while the TCRdb copy is restricted to in-frame clones and leaves out a portion. The sample holds around 50,000 clones, around 86% seen once. Sequenced material: peripheral blood. The receptors here all came from a man in his sixties with active or convalescent COVID-19.

The chain uses TRBV5-1 and TRBJ2-1; 12 bases agree with TRBD2. V lost 8 bases, J lost 4 bases, and 1 base stayed unmatched. This CDR3 region has 13 residues. The germline V gene has CDR1 SGHRS and CDR2 YFSETQ. The CDR3 reads CASGTSGYNEQFF. The CDR3 nucleotides read TGCGCCAGTGGGACTAGCGGGTACAATGAGCAGTTCTTC.

The chain combines TRBV6-5 with TRBJ1-2; D might be TRBD1 (5 bases). This CDR3 is 15 amino acids long. V gave up 5 bases and J gave up 4 bases, with 17 bases separating them. Germline V CDR1 and CDR2: MNHEY, SVGAGI. CDR3 sequence (DNA): TGTGCCAGCAGTCTAGGGAGGGGCGTTAGCTATGGCTACACCTTC. It codes for CASSLGRGVSYGYTF.

CDR3 sequence reads: CAWITSGGDGYTF. The CDR3 DNA sequence: TGTGCCTGGATCACCTCAGGGGGCGACGGCTACACCTTC. V usage is TRBV30 and J usage is TRBJ1-2, with 8 bases aligning to TRBD1. The CDR3 loop spans 13 amino acids. Germline V gives CDR1 GTSNPN, CDR2 SVGIG (reference sequence). The V and J ends lost 4 bases and 8 bases, in that order; junction bases with no gene match: 9.

This clone has a single count. This chain uses TRBV6-5 with TRBJ2-3; possibly TRBD2 for D (5 bases). Trimming shortened V by 0 bases and J by 2 bases, and 12 bases separated the two germline ends. CDR1 is MNHEY and CDR2 is SVGAGI in the germline V gene. The CDR3 covers 16 residues. CDR3 residues: CASSYSKAGNTDTQYF. DNA for the CDR3: TGTGCCAGCAGTTACTCGAAGGCGGGTAACACAGATACGCAGTATTTT.

V is TRBV5-1 and J is TRBJ1-1; 10 nucleotides align to TRBD1. Looked up from germline, CDR1 is SGHRS and CDR2 is YFSETQ. This CDR3 has 15 amino acids. V was clipped by 2 bases and J by 1 base; unmatched bases: 2. The DNA for the CDR3 is TGCGCCAGCAGCTTTCGACAGGGGGCGAACACTGAAGCTTTCTTT. This codes for CASSFRQGANTEAFF.

This chain joins TRBV7-8 and TRBJ1-1; tentative D call: TRBD1 (5 bases). Germline CDR1 SGHVS, CDR2 FQNEAQ. V lost 5 bases, J lost 1 base, and 8 bases lay in between. The CDR3 contains 13 residues. CDR3 region: CASSRDRNTEAFF. Written as DNA, the CDR3 is TGTGCCAGCAGCCGAGACAGGAACACTGAAGCTTTCTTT.

This clone has a single count. V usage is TRBV29-1 and J usage is TRBJ2-7; maybe TRBD2 (6 bases). CDR1 and CDR2 from the germline V gene are SQVTM and ANQGSEA. Deletions cut 5 bases from V and 4 bases from J, with 18 bases between. The CDR3 has 14 amino acids. The CDR3 DNA reads TGCAGCGTTCTAGCGACACCTGGGAGATACGAGCAGTACTTC. It specifies CSVLATPGRYEQYF.

The chain couples TRBV5-1 to TRBJ2-3; 10 bases fit TRBD2. The CDR3 has 16 amino acids. The V gene end was trimmed by 0 bases and the J gene end by 2 bases; junction bases not matched to a gene: 3. The germline CDR1 and CDR2 sequences are SGHRS and YFSETQ. The CDR3 nucleotides are TGCGCCAGCAGCTTGGTAGCGGGGGGCGCCACAGATACGCAGTATTTT. Translation: CASSLVAGGATDTQYF.

This clone was found a few times. This chain joins TRBV5-6 and TRBJ2-7; 9 nucleotides agree with TRBD1. CDR1 and CDR2 from the germline V gene are SGHDT and YYEEEE. The CDR3 is made up of 17 amino acids. With 0 bases clipped from V and 1 base from J, the junction kept 8 bases outside the gene matches. CDR3 amino acids: CASSLGPWTGDSYEQYF. In DNA, the CDR3 is TGTGCCAGCAGCTTGGGTCCGTGGACAGGGGATTCCTACGAGCAGTACTTC.

This chain links TRBV5-1 with TRBJ2-1; 12 nucleotides line up with TRBD2. Germline CDR1 reads SGHRS; CDR2 reads YFSETQ. The J segment lost 5 bases and the V segment lost 4 bases, leaving 10 bases of the junction unmatched. This CDR3 has 17 residues. The CDR3 protein is CASSPPGRLAGDNEQFF. The CDR3 DNA reads as TGCGCCAGCAGCCCCCCCGGGCGACTAGCGGGGGACAATGAGCAGTTCTTC.

The chain employs TRBV5-1 and TRBJ2-1; no definite D call. The CDR3 has 13 amino acids. V shed 5 bases and J shed 9 bases, with 15 bases lying between them. Germline CDR1 is SGHRS and CDR2 is YFSETQ. CDR3 protein: CASSLLSESEQFF. The CDR3 coding sequence is TGCGCCAGCAGTTTACTATCCGAGAGTGAGCAGTTCTTC.

Here the CDR3 reads CASSEYPGGLAGPYTQYF. In DNA, the CDR3 is TGTGCCAGCAGTGAATATCCAGGGGGACTAGCGGGGCCCTATACGCAGTATTTT. This chain links TRBV25-1 with TRBJ2-3; 13 bases line up with TRBD2. Per germline, CDR1 MGHDK and CDR2 SYGVNS. The junction had 10 bases not matched to a gene; V was cut back by 0 bases and J by 7 bases. The CDR3 covers 18 residues.

The CDR3 loop reads CASSQDRAGGMTDTQYF. DNA of the CDR3: TGCGCCAGCAGCCAAGATAGGGCAGGGGGCATGACAGATACGCAGTATTTT. The genes are TRBV4-1 and TRBJ2-3, with 8 bases aligning to TRBD1. The germline V gene encodes CDR1 MGHRA and CDR2 YSYEKL. The CDR3 covers 17 residues. V dropped 0 bases and J dropped 3; count of bases not matched to a gene: 8.

This clone was seen just once. This sequence joins TRBV28 and TRBJ1-6; the match to TRBD1 covers 10 bases. CDR1 is MDHEN, CDR2 SYDVKM, per germline. This CDR3 is 16 amino acids long. V dropped 7 bases and J dropped 8; count of bases not matched to a gene: 11. The CDR3 bases are TGTGCCAGCATCTTAAGGAGGGACAGGGGTGATTCACCCCTCCACTTT. Translated, it gives CASILRRDRGDSPLHF.